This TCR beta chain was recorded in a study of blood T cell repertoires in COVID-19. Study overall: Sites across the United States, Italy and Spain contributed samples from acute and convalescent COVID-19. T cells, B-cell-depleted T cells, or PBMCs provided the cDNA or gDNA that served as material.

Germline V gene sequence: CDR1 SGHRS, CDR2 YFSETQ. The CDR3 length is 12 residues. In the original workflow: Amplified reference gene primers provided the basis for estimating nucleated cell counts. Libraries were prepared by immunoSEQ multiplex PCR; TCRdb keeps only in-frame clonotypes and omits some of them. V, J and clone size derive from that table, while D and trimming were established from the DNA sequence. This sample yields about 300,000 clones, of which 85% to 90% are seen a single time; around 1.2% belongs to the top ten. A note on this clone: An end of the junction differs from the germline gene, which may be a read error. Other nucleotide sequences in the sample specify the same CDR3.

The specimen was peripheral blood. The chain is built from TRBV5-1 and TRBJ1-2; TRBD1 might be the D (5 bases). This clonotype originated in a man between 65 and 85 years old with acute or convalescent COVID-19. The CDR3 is CASSLGDYGYTF. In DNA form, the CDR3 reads TGCGCCAGCAGCTTGGGGGACTACGGCTACACCTTC.